Presented here are 5 T cell receptor beta chains from one specimen sequenced in a study of T cell changes during pregnancy in multiple sclerosis. TCRdb keeps only in-frame clones here, not all; method: immunoSEQ multiplex PCR. The sample lists 85,000 to 90,000 clones, 90% to 95% occurring once. The specimen was peripheral blood, collected after pregnancy. These receptors were taken from a female donor in good health, enrolled as a control in a pregnancy study.

J is TRBJ2-2 and V is TRBV6-4; D gene unclear. CDR1 is MRHNA and CDR2 is SNTAGT in the germline V gene. The CDR3 extends over 13 amino acids. The germline V and J ends were trimmed by 4 bases and 2 bases, with 5 bases remaining between them. CDR3 nucleotide sequence: TGTGCCAGCAGTGCTAAAAACACCGGGGAGCTGTTTTTT. This sequence encodes CASSAKNTGELFF.

The chain is built from TRBV6-1 and TRBJ2-7, with 12 nucleotides matching TRBD2. CDR3 length: 14 amino acids. With V trimmed by 7 bases and J by 5 bases, 6 bases remained unmatched. Germline assignment: CDR1 MNHNS and CDR2 SASEGT. CDR3 in amino acids: CASTLAGGLDEQYF. CDR3 DNA: TGTGCCAGCACACTAGCGGGAGGTCTGGACGAGCAGTACTTC.

J is TRBJ2-7 and V is TRBV5-1, with D possibly matching TRBD1 (6 bases). CDR3 size: 13 residues. From germline, CDR1 is SGHRS and CDR2 YFSETQ. V dropped 2 bases and J dropped 3 bases, with 9 bases sitting between them. This CDR3 reads CASSLEQGYEQYF. In DNA, the CDR3 is TGCGCCAGCAGCTTAGAACAGGGCTACGAGCAGTACTTC.

This clone was detected only once. V and J are TRBV10-3 and TRBJ1-3; TRBD1 matches at 7 bases. The length of the CDR3 is 16 residues. The germline gives CDR1 ENHRY, CDR2 SYGVKD. J gave up 4 bases and V 10 bases, and 16 bases lay outside the gene matches. DNA of the CDR3: TGTGCCACCGGGCAACAGGGGACGGTCGGCGGAAACACCATATATTTT. This gives the protein CATGQQGTVGGNTIYF.

This clone was picked up one time. In DNA, the CDR3 is TGCGCCAGCAGCCAATCTAACAGGGTTAGCTCTGGAAACACCATATATTTT. Protein: CASSQSNRVSSGNTIYF. The chain combines TRBV4-1 with TRBJ1-3; perhaps TRBD1 as D (6 bases). There are 17 residues in the CDR3. Germline-derived CDR1 and CDR2 are MGHRA and YSYEKL. V was cut by 2 bases and J by 0 bases, with 14 bases left in between.